Presented here are 18 T cell receptor beta chains from one specimen sequenced in a study of cytomegalovirus exposure and HLA in healthy donors. The PCR contained 60 Vbeta and 13 Jbeta primers. The repertoire was sequenced with immunoSEQ multiplex PCR; TCRdb's copy has only in-frame clones and lacks some. Seen here are under 200,000 clones, 81% observed once, and the top ten hold 3.5% to 4%. Sequencing was performed on PBMCs. The receptors were gathered from a man aged 50-60 years in good health and CMV-seronegative.

This rearrangement joins TRBV19 to TRBJ2-3, with TRBD1 matching 8 bases. V dropped 5 bases and J dropped 3; count of bases not matched to a gene: 7. The CDR3 consists of 15 residues. The V gene's germline CDR1 is LNHDA and CDR2 SQIVND (reference sequence). Written as DNA, the CDR3 is TGTGCCAGTAGTGTGACAGGGGCAGGGACAGATACGCAGTATTTT. As protein: CASSVTGAGTDTQYF.

A remark on this clone: Distinct nucleotide sequences in the sample also encode this CDR3. The chain joins TRBV27 to TRBJ2-7; 8 nucleotides align to TRBD1. Trimming took 8 bases from V and 6 from J; bases not matched to a gene: 3. Germline V gene sequence: CDR1 MNHEY, CDR2 SMNVEV (reference sequence). This CDR3 is 11 amino acids long. The CDR3 loop reads CASWTGREQYF. In DNA form, the CDR3 reads TGTGCCAGCTGGACAGGGCGCGAGCAGTACTTC.

The chain uses TRBV4-3 and TRBJ1-5; D ambiguous. The CDR3 consists of 15 residues. Germline values: CDR1 LGHNA, CDR2 YSLEER. V lost 0 bases, J lost 7 bases, and 13 bases lay in between. CDR3 protein: CASSQDYGARQPQHF. In DNA, the CDR3 is TGCGCCAGCAGCCAAGATTATGGAGCAAGACAGCCCCAGCATTTT.

This clone has only one observation. The chain joins TRBV27 to TRBJ2-7; the D gene is possibly TRBD1 (5 bases). Looked up from germline, CDR1 is MNHEY and CDR2 is SMNVEV (reference sequence). This CDR3 region has 17 residues. V was cut by 2 bases and J by 0 bases, with 17 bases left in between. CDR3 in DNA: TGTGCCAGCAGTTTAAGGGAAAGTGGGGCTGGCTCCTACGAGCAGTACTTC. Protein: CASSLRESGAGSYEQYF.

The genes are TRBV12-5 and TRBJ1-1, with D perhaps TRBD1 (5 bases). The CDR3 extends over 14 amino acids. V gave up 2 bases and J gave up 6 bases, with 13 bases separating them. Germline V gene lookup returns CDR1 LGHNT and CDR2 FRNRAP. DNA of the CDR3: TGTGCTAGTGGTTTGACGGGGGTTTGGGCTGAAGCTTTCTTT. Protein sequence: CASGLTGVWAEAFF.

This clone was recorded only once. The V gene is TRBV19, the J gene TRBJ2-1; TRBD1 is a possible D gene (6 bases). The germline V and J ends were trimmed by 5 bases and 4 bases, with 12 bases remaining between them. Per the germline V gene, CDR1 is LNHDA and CDR2 is SQIVND (reference sequence). The CDR3 contains 14 residues. The CDR3 region is CASSHAGVYNEQFF. DNA for the CDR3: TGTGCCAGTAGTCATGCAGGGGTATACAATGAGCAGTTCTTC.

The CDR3 DNA is TGTGCCAGCCTTAAGGAGGCTAACTATGGCTACACCTTC. Its translation is CASLKEANYGYTF. The rearrangement uses TRBV6-6 and TRBJ1-2; D ambiguous. Trimming shortened V by 8 bases and J by 0 bases, and 10 bases separated the two germline ends. The CDR3 is 13 amino acids. The germline gives CDR1 MNHNY, CDR2 SVGAGI (reference sequence).

The chain employs TRBV6-1 and TRBJ2-5; 11 bases are a match to TRBD2. The CDR3 totals 16 residues. The J segment lost 4 bases and the V segment lost 4 bases, leaving 8 bases of the junction unmatched. Germline V CDR1 and CDR2: MNHNS, SASEGT. CDR3 region: CASSGRGLAGGETQYF. The CDR3 DNA sequence: TGTGCCAGCAGTGGGAGGGGGCTAGCGGGAGGAGAGACCCAGTACTTC.

V and J are TRBV18 and TRBJ2-5, with D unclear. Germline CDR1 reads KGHSH; CDR2 reads LQKENI. Trimming pared 6 bases from V and 7 bases from J, leaving 24 bases between. This CDR3 contains 16 residues. The CDR3 bases are TGTGCCAGCTCTCTTGAGTCCGGGTCTCAAACGGGGACCCAGTACTTC. Its translation: CASSLESGSQTGTQYF.

Of note for this clone: Compared with germline, one end of the junction differs, possibly owing to a read error. The V call is TRBV7-9, the J call TRBJ2-3; D ambiguous. CDR1 is SEHNR, CDR2 FQNEAQ, per germline (reference sequence). This CDR3 is 13 amino acids long. This CDR3 reads CSSSFSQADTQYF. The CDR3 bases are TGTTCCAGCAGCTTCTCTCAGGCAGATACGCAGTATTTT.

The chain is built from TRBV7-2 and TRBJ2-7, with 8 bases matching TRBD1. CDR1 SGHTA and CDR2 FQGNSA come from the germline V gene. The CDR3 consists of 14 residues. V trimming: 2 bases; J trimming: 3 bases; junction bases outside the gene matches: 3. CDR3 bases: TGTGCCAGCAGCTTATGGACAGGGAACTACGAGCAGTACTTC. This sequence encodes CASSLWTGNYEQYF.

The genes are TRBV6-5 and TRBJ1-3, with 7 nucleotides matching TRBD1. The junction had 3 bases not matched to a gene; V was cut back by 2 bases and J by 2 bases. The germline gives CDR1 MNHEY, CDR2 SVGAGI. CDR3 length: 15 amino acids. The DNA for the CDR3 is TGTGCCAGCAGTTACGACAGGGCCACTGGAAACACCATATATTTT. It yields the protein CASSYDRATGNTIYF.

This clone was detected a few times. The V gene is TRBV5-1, the J gene TRBJ1-1; the match to TRBD1 covers 7 bases. The CDR3 length is 14 residues. The J segment lost 1 base and the V segment lost 4 bases, leaving 4 bases of the junction unmatched. Looked up from germline, CDR1 is SGHRS and CDR2 is YFSETQ. CDR3 in amino acids: CASSVTGENTEAFF. CDR3 coding DNA: TGCGCCAGCAGCGTTACAGGGGAGAACACTGAAGCTTTCTTT. The variable domain in full, with the rest retrieved from reference TRBV5-1 and TRBJ1-1, is KAGVTQTPRYLIKTRGQQVTLSCSPISGHRSVSWYQQTPGQGLQFLFEYFSETQRNKGNFPGRFSGRQFSNSRSEMNVSTLELGDSALYLCASSVTGENTEAFFGQGTRLTVV.

The CDR3 reads CATSRDRGGYNEQFF. In DNA, the CDR3 is TGTGCCACCAGCAGAGATAGAGGAGGCTACAATGAGCAGTTCTTC. The V and J genes are TRBV15 and TRBJ2-1, with D perhaps TRBD2 (5 bases). The germline gives CDR1 LNHNV, CDR2 YYDKDF (reference sequence). This CDR3 spans 15 amino acids. V was clipped by 0 bases and J by 3 bases, with 9 bases between them.

The rearrangement joins TRBV18 to TRBJ2-3; D possibly corresponds to TRBD2 (5 bases). Between the trimmed V and J ends, which lost 2 bases and 7 bases, there was a span of 16 bases. CDR3 size: 15 residues. The germline gives CDR1 KGHSH, CDR2 LQKENI. DNA of the CDR3: TGTGCCAGCTCACCATCTCTCAGCGGACCGAATACGCAGTATTTT. Encoded protein: CASSPSLSGPNTQYF.

The rearrangement joins TRBV7-3 to TRBJ1-3; 10 nucleotides match TRBD1. CDR3 length equals 19 residues. Germline V CDR1 and CDR2: SGHTA, FQGTGA. The junction had 13 bases not matched to a gene; V was cut back by 5 bases and J by 0 bases. The CDR3 DNA reads TGTGCCAGCAGCGACCCGGGACAGGGGACTACTACCTCTGGAAACACCATATATTTT. It encodes CASSDPGQGTTTSGNTIYF.

This clone appeared a few times. The chain carries TRBV7-9 and TRBJ1-1, with 9 bases that match TRBD1. The length of the CDR3 is 14 residues. Per germline, CDR1 SEHNR and CDR2 FQNEAQ (reference sequence). The V and J ends lost 3 bases and 5 bases, in that order; junction bases with no gene match: 4. The CDR3 region is CASSFGTGFTEAFF. CDR3 coding DNA: TGTGCCAGCAGCTTCGGGACAGGGTTTACTGAAGCTTTCTTT.

This clone was detected once. The rearrangement uses TRBV9 and TRBJ2-2, with 8 bases matching TRBD1. V was pared by 4 bases and J by 2 bases, with 7 bases of the junction left unmatched. This CDR3 has 16 residues. Germline CDR1 is SGDLS and CDR2 is YYNGEE. The CDR3 reads CASSLDPGGNTGELFF. The CDR3 nucleotides are TGTGCCAGCAGCTTAGACCCAGGGGGCAACACCGGGGAGCTGTTTTTT.